These 12 T cell receptor beta chains came from one sample sequenced in a study of T cells in Graves' hyperthyroidism and ophthalmopathy. TCR beta CDR3 regions were amplified from RNA transcripts. HTBI primers were employed in a first-round RT-PCR of the TCR CDR3. TCRdb independently ran MiXCR on the multiplex PCR reads; one entry per CDR3 protein. The data contain a few hundred thousand distinct CDR3 sequences, around 14% of them seen just once; the ten biggest clones take up around 6.6%. The sequencing sample was made of blood. The receptors were sampled from a woman in her 30s with Graves' hyperthyroidism.

The rearrangement links TRBV4-2 to TRBJ1-5; no clear D. Between the trimmed V and J ends, which lost 0 bases and 0 bases, there was a span of 9 bases. CDR1 is LGHNA and CDR2 is YNFKEQ in the germline V gene. The CDR3 runs to 16 residues. CDR3 sequence (DNA): TGTGCCAGCAGCCAAGAGAGAGGGCTTAGCAATCAGCCCCAGCATTTT. Its translation is CASSQERGLSNQPQHF.

This clonotype was detected many times. The V gene is TRBV30, the J gene TRBJ1-4; D is unclear. This CDR3 region has 15 residues. Per germline, CDR1 GTSNPN and CDR2 SVGIG (reference sequence). Trimming shortened V by 3 bases and J by 0 bases, and 11 bases separated the two germline ends. This CDR3 is CAWRSGMTTNEKLFF. The CDR3 DNA follows: TGTGCCTGGAGAAGCGGGATGACAACTAATGAAAAACTGTTTTTT.

The chain carries TRBV7-3 and TRBJ1-5; D possibly corresponds to TRBD1 (5 bases). This CDR3 comprises 14 residues. Trimming removed 2 bases from V and 5 bases from J, with 10 bases in between. Germline assignment: CDR1 SGHTA and CDR2 FQGTGA. DNA for the CDR3: TGTGCCAGCAGCTTACCTGGAGGGGATCAGCCCCAGCATTTT. It codes for CASSLPGGDQPQHF.

This clonotype was observed many times. This sequence may be a read error, since a much larger clone differs from it by one base. V gene TRBV6-5 combines with J gene TRBJ2-7, with no clear D. Germline lookup yields CDR1 MNHEY and CDR2 SVGAGI. The CDR3 contains 11 residues. Trimming removed 4 bases from V and 3 bases from J, with 4 bases in between. The CDR3 DNA reads TGTGCCAGCAGTTTCGTCTACGAGCAGTACTTC. Residues: CASSFVYEQYF.

This clonotype was recorded many times. The chain carries TRBV27 and TRBJ2-7, with unresolved D. The V end lost 5 bases, the J end lost 4 bases, and 18 bases lay between the germline ends. CDR1 MNHEY and CDR2 SMNVEV come from the germline V gene (reference sequence). This CDR3 has 15 residues. This chain's CDR3 is CASSTPSRRWYEQYF. Here the CDR3 DNA reads TGTGCCAGCAGTACTCCCTCCCGGCGGTGGTACGAGCAGTACTTC.

A remark on this clonotype: A clone one base away is much larger, so this may be a read error. The CDR3 protein is CASSQTGTRRNNEQSF. DNA for the CDR3: TGTGCCAGCAGCCAAACCGGGACGCGGAGGAACAATGAGCAGTCCTTC. The J gene is TRBJ2-1, the V gene TRBV3-1; D may match TRBD1 or TRBD2 (5 bases each). Germline V gene lookup returns CDR1 LGHDT and CDR2 YNNKEL (reference sequence). The CDR3 consists of 16 residues.

This clonotype has at least ten counts. The gene calls are TRBV6-1 and TRBJ1-6, with D possibly matching TRBD1 (5 bases). The germline V gene encodes CDR1 MNHNS and CDR2 SASEGT. V gave up 8 bases and J gave up 1 base, with 9 bases separating them. This CDR3 contains 14 residues. The CDR3 spells CASSRVSYNSPLHF. The DNA for the CDR3 is TGTGCCAGCTCCAGGGTGTCCTATAATTCACCCCTCCACTTT.

This clonotype appeared many times. V usage is TRBV7-2 and J usage is TRBJ2-1; a weak D match, TRBD2 (5 bases). CDR1 SGHTA and CDR2 FQGNSA come from the germline V gene. This CDR3 contains 15 residues. The V end lost 2 bases, the J end lost 2 bases, and 10 bases lay between the germline ends. The CDR3 sequence: CASSLTGIPYNEQFF. DNA for the CDR3: TGTGCCAGCAGCTTAACCGGGATCCCCTACAATGAGCAGTTCTTC. Full variable domain (outside the CDR3, taken from reference TRBV7-2 and TRBJ2-1): GAGVSQSPSNKVTEKGKDVELRCDPISGHTALYWYRQSLGQGLEFLIYFQGNSAPDKSGLPSDRFSAERTGGSVSTLTIQRTQQEDSAVYLCASSLTGIPYNEQFFGPGTRLTVL.

This clonotype was seen ten or more times. The chain links TRBV11-2 to TRBJ2-7; no reliable D call. Deletions cut 5 bases from V and 0 bases from J, with 8 bases between. The germline V gene encodes CDR1 SGHAT and CDR2 FQNNGV. The CDR3 totals 13 residues. This CDR3 reads CASSHISSYEQYF. DNA of the CDR3: TGTGCCAGCAGCCACATTAGCTCCTACGAGCAGTACTTC.

This clonotype was seen ten or more times. V gene TRBV20-1 combines with J gene TRBJ2-1; 11 bases agree with TRBD2. CDR3 size: 16 residues. CDR1 DFQATT and CDR2 SNEGSKA come from the germline V gene (reference sequence). Trimming removed 0 bases from V and 8 bases from J; junction bases left unmatched: 9. The CDR3 sequence: CSARDLTSGRRHEQFF. As DNA, the CDR3 is TGCAGTGCTAGAGATCTTACTAGCGGGAGACGGCATGAGCAGTTCTTC.

The table lists this clonotype with a few counts. V is TRBV5-1 and J is TRBJ2-2; TRBD2 matches 8 bases. V shed 0 bases, J shed 2 bases, and the junction held 6 bases outside the gene matches. Germline V gene data show CDR1 as SGHRS and CDR2 as YFSETQ. This CDR3 has 17 residues. Here the CDR3 DNA reads TGCGCCAGCAGCTTGGAAGGCGCGGGGGGAAACACCGGGGAGCTGTTTTTT. Translation: CASSLEGAGGNTGELFF.

This clonotype has at least ten counts. The chain combines TRBV11-2 with TRBJ2-3; weak D call: TRBD1 (6 bases). The CDR3 extends over 14 amino acids. Trimming pared 6 bases from V and 0 bases from J, leaving 10 bases between. CDR1 and CDR2 from the germline V gene are SGHAT and FQNNGV. Here the CDR3 DNA reads TGTGCCAGCAGTAAGGACAGAAGCACAGATACGCAGTATTTT. The encoded protein is CASSKDRSTDTQYF.